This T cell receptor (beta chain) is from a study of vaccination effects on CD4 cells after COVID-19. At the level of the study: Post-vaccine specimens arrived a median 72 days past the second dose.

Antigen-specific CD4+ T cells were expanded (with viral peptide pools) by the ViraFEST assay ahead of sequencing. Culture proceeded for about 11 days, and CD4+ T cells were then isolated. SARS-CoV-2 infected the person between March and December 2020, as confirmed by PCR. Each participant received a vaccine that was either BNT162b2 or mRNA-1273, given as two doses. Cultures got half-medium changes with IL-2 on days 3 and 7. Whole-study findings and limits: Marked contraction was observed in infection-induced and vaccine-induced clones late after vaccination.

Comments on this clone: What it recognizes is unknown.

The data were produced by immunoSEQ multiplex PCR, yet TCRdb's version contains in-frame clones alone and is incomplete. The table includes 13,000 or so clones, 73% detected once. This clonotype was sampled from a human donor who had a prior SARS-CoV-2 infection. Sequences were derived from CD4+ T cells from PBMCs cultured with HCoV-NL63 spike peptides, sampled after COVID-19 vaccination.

CDR3 sequence: CAGTQDYGYTF. The CDR3 nucleotides read TGTGCCGGGACTCAAGACTATGGCTACACCTTC. The chain couples TRBV30 to TRBJ1-2; tentative D call: TRBD1 (5 bases). The CDR3 runs to 11 residues. Trimming took off 8 bases at V and 3 bases at J, with 10 bases between the two ends. Per the germline V gene, CDR1 is GTSNPN and CDR2 is SVGIG (reference sequence).